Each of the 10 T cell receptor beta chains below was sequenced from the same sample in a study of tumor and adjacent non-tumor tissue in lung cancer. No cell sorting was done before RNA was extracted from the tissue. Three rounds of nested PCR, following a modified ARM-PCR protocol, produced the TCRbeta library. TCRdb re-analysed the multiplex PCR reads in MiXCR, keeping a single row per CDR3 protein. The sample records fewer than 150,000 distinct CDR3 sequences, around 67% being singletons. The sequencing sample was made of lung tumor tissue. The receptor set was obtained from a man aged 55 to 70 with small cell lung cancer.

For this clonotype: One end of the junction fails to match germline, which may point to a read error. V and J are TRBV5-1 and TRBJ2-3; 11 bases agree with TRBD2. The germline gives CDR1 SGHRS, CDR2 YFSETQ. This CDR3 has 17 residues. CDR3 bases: TGCGCCAGCAGCGGGGAACTAGCGGGAGTCACCGCAGATACGCATTATTTT. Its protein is CASSGELAGVTADTHYF. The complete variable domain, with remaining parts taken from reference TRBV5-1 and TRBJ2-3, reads KAGVTQTPRYLIKTRGQQVTLSCSPISGHRSVSWYQQTPGQGLQFLFEYFSETQRNKGNFPGRFSGRQFSNSRSEMNVSTLELGDSALYLCASSGELAGVTADTHYFGPGTRLTVL.

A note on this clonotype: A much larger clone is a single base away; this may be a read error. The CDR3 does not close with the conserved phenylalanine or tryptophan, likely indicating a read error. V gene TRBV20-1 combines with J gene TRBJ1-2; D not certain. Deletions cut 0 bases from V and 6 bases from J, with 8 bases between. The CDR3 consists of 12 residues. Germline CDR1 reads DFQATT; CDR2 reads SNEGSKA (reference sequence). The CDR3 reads CSARDPSHGYTL. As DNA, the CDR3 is TGCAGTGCTAGAGATCCCAGCCATGGCTACACCTTA.

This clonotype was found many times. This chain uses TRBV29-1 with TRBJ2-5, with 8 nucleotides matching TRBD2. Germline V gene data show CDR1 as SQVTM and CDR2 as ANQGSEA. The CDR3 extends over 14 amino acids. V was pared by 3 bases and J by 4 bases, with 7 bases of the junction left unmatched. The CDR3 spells CSVDVPLAGETQYF. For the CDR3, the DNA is TGCAGCGTTGATGTACCCCTAGCGGGAGAGACCCAGTACTTC.

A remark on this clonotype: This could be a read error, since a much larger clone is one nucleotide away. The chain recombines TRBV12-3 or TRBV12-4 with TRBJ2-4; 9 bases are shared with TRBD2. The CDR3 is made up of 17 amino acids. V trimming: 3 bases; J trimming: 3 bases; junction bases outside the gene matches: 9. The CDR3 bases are TGTGCCAGCAGTTTTAGAAGCGGGGGGATAGGCAAAAACATTCAGTACTTC. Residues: CASSFRSGGIGKNIQYF.

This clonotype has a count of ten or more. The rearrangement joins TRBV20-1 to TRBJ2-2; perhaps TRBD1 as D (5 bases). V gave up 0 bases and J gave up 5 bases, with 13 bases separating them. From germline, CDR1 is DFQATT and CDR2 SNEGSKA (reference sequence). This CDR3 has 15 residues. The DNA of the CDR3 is TGCAGTGCTAGAGAAGCAGGGTCCGGGACCGGGGAGCTGTTTTTT. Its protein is CSAREAGSGTGELFF.

The CDR3 reads CASSLGRYLGGESRYF. CDR3 nucleotide sequence: TGTGCCAGCAGCTTAGGGCGGTACTTGGGGGGTGAGAGCCGATACTTC. The J gene is TRBJ2-5, the V gene TRBV11-2; TRBD2 is a possible D gene (6 bases). The germline V and J ends were trimmed by 1 base and 14 bases, with 26 bases remaining between them. Germline CDR1 and CDR2: SGHAT and FQNNGV. This CDR3 region has 16 residues.

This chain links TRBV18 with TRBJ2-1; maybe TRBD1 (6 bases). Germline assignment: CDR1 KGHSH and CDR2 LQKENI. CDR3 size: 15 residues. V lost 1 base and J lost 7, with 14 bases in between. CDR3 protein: CASSPLTGRLNEQFF. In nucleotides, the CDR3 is TGTGCCAGCTCACCACTCACAGGGCGTCTGAATGAGCAGTTCTTC.

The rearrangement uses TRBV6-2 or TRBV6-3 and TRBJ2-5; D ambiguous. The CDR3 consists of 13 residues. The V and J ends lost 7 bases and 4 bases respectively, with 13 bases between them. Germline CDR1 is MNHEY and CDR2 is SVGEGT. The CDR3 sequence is CASIPLLRETQYF. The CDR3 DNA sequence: TGTGCCAGCATTCCCCTCCTTAGAGAGACCCAGTACTTC.

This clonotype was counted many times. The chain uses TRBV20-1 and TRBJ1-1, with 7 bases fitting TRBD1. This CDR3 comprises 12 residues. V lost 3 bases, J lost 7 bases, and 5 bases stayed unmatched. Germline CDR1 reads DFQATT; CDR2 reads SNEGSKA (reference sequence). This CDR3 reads CSARRAGGEAFF. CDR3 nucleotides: TGCAGTGCTAGGAGGGCAGGGGGTGAAGCTTTCTTT.

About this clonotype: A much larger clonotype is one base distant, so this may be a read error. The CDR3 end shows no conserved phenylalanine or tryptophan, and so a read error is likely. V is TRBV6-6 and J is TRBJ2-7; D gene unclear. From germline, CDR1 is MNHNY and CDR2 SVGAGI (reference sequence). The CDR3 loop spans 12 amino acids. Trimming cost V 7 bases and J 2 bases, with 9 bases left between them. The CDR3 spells CASKSETYEQYY. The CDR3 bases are TGTGCCAGCAAAAGCGAAACCTACGAGCAGTACTAC.